This entry lists 6 T cell receptor beta chains sequenced from one sample in a study of radiation and T cells in renal cell carcinoma. Time point noted: baseline pretreatment blood. As to treatment: 15 Gy SBRT to primary tumor, nephrectomy 4 weeks later. Clones were read by immunoSEQ multiplex PCR, and TCRdb kept only the in-frame ones, dropping some. Of approximately 63,000 clones in the sample, approximately 80% were seen once. This sample comprised blood, obtained from a patient whose treatment included radiotherapy and nephrectomy. These receptors were taken from a man in his 60s with renal cell carcinoma.

J is TRBJ2-1 and V is TRBV19; weak D call: TRBD2 (6 bases). The CDR3 is made up of 16 amino acids. V shed 3 bases and J shed 4 bases, with 16 bases lying between them. From germline, CDR1 is LNHDA and CDR2 SQIVND (reference sequence). The CDR3 spells CASSISGSGSYNEQFF. Written as DNA, the CDR3 is TGTGCCAGTAGTATTAGTGGAAGCGGGTCGTACAATGAGCAGTTCTTC.

The chain uses TRBV7-2 and TRBJ1-6; a weak D match, TRBD1 (6 bases). V was shortened by 3 bases and J by 8 bases, with 11 bases between the two germline ends. CDR3 size: 14 residues. CDR1 is SGHTA and CDR2 is FQGNSA in the germline V gene. The CDR3 DNA sequence: TGTGCCAGCAGCTTCGACAGGACTTATTCACCCCTCCACTTT. This sequence encodes CASSFDRTYSPLHF.

The count of this clone is one. The CDR3 sequence is CATSRDGGSPSSSPLHF. CDR3 bases: TGTGCCACCAGCAGAGATGGGGGCAGCCCTTCGAGTTCACCCCTCCACTTT. The chain couples TRBV15 to TRBJ1-6; D is perhaps TRBD1 (6 bases). The CDR3 is 17 amino acids. V was trimmed by 0 bases and J by 9 bases, leaving 18 bases between them. CDR1 and CDR2 (germline): LNHNV, YYDKDF (reference sequence).

The V call is TRBV11-3, the J call TRBJ2-7; 8 nucleotides align to TRBD1. This CDR3 region has 15 residues. The V gene's germline CDR1 is SGHNT and CDR2 YENEEA. The junction had 7 bases not matched to a gene; V was cut back by 5 bases and J by 1 base. The CDR3 region is CASSLWTGISYEQYF. CDR3 in DNA: TGTGCCAGCAGCCTTTGGACAGGGATTTCCTACGAGCAGTACTTC.

The chain links TRBV4-2 to TRBJ2-3; tentative D call: TRBD2 (5 bases). Per the germline V gene, CDR1 is LGHNA and CDR2 is YNFKEQ. Trimming left V 5 bases short and J 2 bases short, with 8 bases between. The CDR3 extends over 13 amino acids. The CDR3 loop is CASSETTTDTQYF. As DNA, the CDR3 is TGTGCCAGCAGCGAGACTACCACAGATACGCAGTATTTT.

The chain employs TRBV7-8 and TRBJ2-3; TRBD2 agrees at 7 bases. Trimming took 6 bases from V and 0 from J; bases not matched to a gene: 9. Germline lookup yields CDR1 SGHVS and CDR2 FQNEAQ. CDR3 length: 16 amino acids. The CDR3 sequence: CASRKKREGSTDTQYF. The CDR3 DNA reads as TGTGCCAGCAGAAAAAAAAGGGAGGGGAGCACAGATACGCAGTATTTT.